This T cell receptor (beta chain) was sequenced during a study of cytomegalovirus exposure and HLA in healthy donors. PCR used 60 Vbeta primers and 13 Jbeta primers. Clones were sequenced by immunoSEQ multiplex PCR, and TCRdb holds only the in-frame ones, with some missing. The table includes about 190,000 clones, around 81% detected once. CDR3 length: 15 residues. V dropped 5 bases and J dropped 2; count of bases not matched to a gene: 4. Germline loops: CDR1 SGHRS, CDR2 YFSETQ. Study observations and caveats: For TCR beta chains, V- and J-gene trimming was later linked to a missense DCLRE1C variant.

Note on this clone: The antigen is unknown.

The sequence came from a man in his late teens or twenties in good health and CMV-seronegative. The specimen was PBMCs. This chain connects TRBV5-1 to TRBJ1-4, with 9 bases aligning to TRBD1. The CDR3 DNA reads as TGCGCCAGCAGGGAACAGGGGGCTACTAATGAAAAACTGTTTTTT. This translates into CASREQGATNEKLFF.